Presented here are 15 T cell receptor beta chains from one specimen sequenced in a study of OX40 agonist ivuxolimab in advanced cancers. TCRdb's table, derived via immunoSEQ multiplex PCR, lists solely in-frame clones and lacks some. The sample yields fewer than 85,000 clones, around 81% seen once. The specimen was CD4+ or CD8+ T cells sorted from blood, collected in a trial of the OX40 agonist ivuxolimab. The receptors here all came from an adult with an advanced solid tumor such as melanoma, head and neck, liver or kidney cancer.

This chain links TRBV5-1 with TRBJ2-3; 8 nucleotides agree with TRBD2. The CDR3 length is 16 residues. The germline V gene encodes CDR1 SGHRS and CDR2 YFSETQ. The J segment lost 6 bases and the V segment lost 0 bases, leaving 9 bases of the junction unmatched. CDR3 DNA: TGCGCCAGCAGCTTGGTCCCGGCGGGAGGAACCGATACGCAGTATTTT. The encoded protein is CASSLVPAGGTDTQYF.

The chain is built from TRBV9 and TRBJ2-1; 8 bases are a match to TRBD2. Trimming removed 0 bases from V and 9 bases from J; junction bases left unmatched: 8. The CDR3 runs 15 residues. The germline gives CDR1 SGDLS, CDR2 YYNGEE. The CDR3 nucleotides are TGTGCCAGCAGCGTAGGGGGTAGCGGGAAGGGTGAGCAGTTCTTC. The encoded protein is CASSVGGSGKGEQFF.

This clone occurred many times. The V and J genes are TRBV9 and TRBJ1-4; D gene uncertain. CDR3 length equals 15 residues. Trimming stripped 0 bases from V and 7 bases from J, with 13 bases between. Per the germline V gene, CDR1 is SGDLS and CDR2 is YYNGEE. Here the CDR3 DNA reads TGTGCCAGCAGCGTAGCCCCCACGGGCAGTGAAAAACTGTTTTTT. Its protein is CASSVAPTGSEKLFF.

This chain uses TRBV5-1 with TRBJ1-1, with 12 bases lining up with TRBD1. The CDR3 covers 16 residues. The V segment lost 4 bases and the J segment 5 bases; nucleotides outside the gene matches: 9. Germline values: CDR1 SGHRS, CDR2 YFSETQ. CDR3 nucleotides: TGCGCCAGCAGCGGCGGGGGACAGGGGGCGCGAACTGAAGCTTTCTTT. Translated: CASSGGGQGARTEAFF.

This chain joins TRBV2 and TRBJ1-4; D is unresolved. The germline gives CDR1 SNHLY, CDR2 FYNNEI. V dropped 6 bases and J dropped 8 bases, with 16 bases sitting between them. The CDR3 sequence is 14 residues long. The CDR3 reads CASSTGRVGEKLFF. CDR3 nucleotides: TGTGCCAGCAGCACCGGCCGGGTTGGCGAAAAACTGTTTTTT.

The chain combines TRBV5-1 with TRBJ2-5; 9 nucleotides agree with TRBD1. Unmatched junction bases numbered 6, after V lost 4 bases and J lost 2 bases. This CDR3 is 15 amino acids long. Per the germline V gene, CDR1 is SGHRS and CDR2 is YFSETQ. The CDR3: CASSGVDRGQETQYF. DNA for the CDR3: TGCGCCAGCAGCGGGGTGGACAGGGGACAAGAGACCCAGTACTTC.

V usage is TRBV5-1 and J usage is TRBJ2-5; weak D call: TRBD1 (5 bases). V lost 0 bases and J lost 6, with 15 bases in between. CDR1 is SGHRS and CDR2 is YFSETQ in the germline V gene. CDR3 length: 15 amino acids. CDR3 residues: CASSLDPPPDKTQYF. Here the CDR3 DNA reads TGCGCCAGCAGCTTGGACCCCCCCCCGGACAAGACCCAGTACTTC.

This clone was detected a few times. This chain links TRBV14 with TRBJ2-5; the D gene is possibly TRBD2 (5 bases). The germline V and J ends were trimmed by 2 bases and 5 bases, with 18 bases remaining between them. Germline V CDR1 and CDR2: SGHDN, FVKESK. This CDR3 has 16 residues. The CDR3 DNA reads TGTGCCAGCAGCCAACCCGTGGGAACGACGGGGGAGACCCAGTACTTC. Residues: CASSQPVGTTGETQYF.

The J gene is TRBJ1-2, the V gene TRBV4-1; D might be TRBD1 (6 bases). Germline CDR1 MGHRA, CDR2 YSYEKL. The germline V and J ends were trimmed by 1 base and 5 bases, with 20 bases remaining between them. The CDR3 sequence is 17 residues long. The CDR3 bases are TGCGCCAGCAGCCAAGGGCGACAGGAGCCCCCAGTTTATGGCTACACCTTC. This codes for CASSQGRQEPPVYGYTF.

This chain joins TRBV5-4 and TRBJ2-3, with 7 nucleotides matching TRBD1. V lost 0 bases and J lost 4; bases outside the gene matches: 8. The CDR3 length is 16 residues. Germline V lookup: CDR1 SGHNT, CDR2 YYREEE (reference sequence). The CDR3 region has the DNA TGTGCCAGCAGCTTGGGGGCCGGGACAGTCGCAGATACGCAGTATTTT. Protein: CASSLGAGTVADTQYF.

The rearrangement uses TRBV6-6 and TRBJ2-4, with D tentatively TRBD2 (5 bases). The CDR3 spans 16 residues. Germline CDR1 MNHNY, CDR2 SVGAGI (reference sequence). V was clipped by 6 bases and J by 1 base, with 16 bases between them. The CDR3 region has the DNA TGTGCCAGCAGCCGCGAGGGAAATGGGGCCAAAAACATTCAGTACTTC. This gives the protein CASSREGNGAKNIQYF.

This clone was found once. The chain recombines TRBV6-4 with TRBJ1-2; D unresolved. CDR1 MRHNA and CDR2 SNTAGT come from the germline V gene. This CDR3 contains 14 residues. The ends were cut back, 3 bases at V and 2 bases at J, with 10 bases in the middle. The CDR3 DNA sequence: TGTGCCAGCAGTGAAGAGGTCGGAAACTATGGCTACACCTTC. Translated, it gives CASSEEVGNYGYTF.

The rearrangement uses TRBV7-3 and TRBJ1-1; D might be TRBD1 (5 bases). The germline V gene has CDR1 SGHTA and CDR2 FQGTGA. CDR3 length: 14 amino acids. V lost 5 bases, J lost 1 base, and 11 bases lay in between. CDR3 protein: CASSVGPENTEAFF. In nucleotides, the CDR3 is TGTGCCAGCAGCGTGGGACCAGAGAACACTGAAGCTTTCTTT. Supplemented by reference TRBV7-3 and TRBJ1-1, the full variable domain reads GAGVSQTPSNKVTEKGKYVELRCDPISGHTALYWYRQSLGQGPEFLIYFQGTGAADDSGLPNDRFFAVRPEGSVSTLKIQRTERGDSAVYLCASSVGPENTEAFFGQGTRLTVV.

The chain has TRBV7-9 and TRBJ2-5; the match to TRBD2 covers 9 bases. CDR3 length: 14 amino acids. The ends lost 8 bases at V and 2 bases at J; junction bases unmatched: 6. From germline, CDR1 is SEHNR and CDR2 FQNEAQ (reference sequence). The CDR3 loop is CASGFLAGQETQYF. The CDR3 DNA reads as TGTGCCAGCGGGTTTCTAGCGGGACAAGAGACCCAGTACTTC. The complete variable domain, with remaining parts taken from reference TRBV7-9 and TRBJ2-5, reads DTGVSQNPRHKITKRGQNVTFRCDPISEHNRLYWYRQTLGQGPEFLTYFQNEAQLEKSRLLSDRFSAERPKGSFSTLEIQRTEQGDSAMYLCASGFLAGQETQYFGPGTRLLVL.

CDR3 nucleotide sequence: TGTGCCAGCAGTCAACGGACTAGCGGCTACTACGAGCAGTACTTC. The encoded protein is CASSQRTSGYYEQYF. The V and J genes are TRBV27 and TRBJ2-7; 10 bases line up with TRBD2. Germline trimming cut 5 bases from V and 3 bases from J; bases unmatched to any gene: 7. This CDR3 has 15 amino acids. CDR1 and CDR2 from the germline V gene are MNHEY and SMNVEV (reference sequence).